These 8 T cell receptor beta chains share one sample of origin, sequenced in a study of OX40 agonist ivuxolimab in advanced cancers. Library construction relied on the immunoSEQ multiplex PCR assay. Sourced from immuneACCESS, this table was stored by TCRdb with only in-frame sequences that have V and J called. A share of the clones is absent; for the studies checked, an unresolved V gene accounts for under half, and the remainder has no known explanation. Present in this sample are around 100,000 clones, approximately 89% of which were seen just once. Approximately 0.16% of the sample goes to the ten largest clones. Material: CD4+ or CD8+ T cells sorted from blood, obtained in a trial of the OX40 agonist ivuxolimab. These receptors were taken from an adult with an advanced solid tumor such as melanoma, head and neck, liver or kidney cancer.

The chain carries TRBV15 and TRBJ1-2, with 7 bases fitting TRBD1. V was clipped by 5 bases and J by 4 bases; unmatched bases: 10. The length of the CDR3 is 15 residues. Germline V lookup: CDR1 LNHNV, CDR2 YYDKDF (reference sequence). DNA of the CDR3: TGTGCCACCAGCCCGACCCGACAGGGATCCTATGGCTACACCTTC. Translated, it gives CATSPTRQGSYGYTF.

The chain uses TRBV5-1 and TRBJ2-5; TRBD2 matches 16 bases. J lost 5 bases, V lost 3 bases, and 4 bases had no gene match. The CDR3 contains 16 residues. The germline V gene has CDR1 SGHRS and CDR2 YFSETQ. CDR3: CASSSGTSGGAETQYF. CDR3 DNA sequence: TGCGCCAGCAGCTCGGGGACTAGCGGGGGGGCGGAGACCCAGTACTTC. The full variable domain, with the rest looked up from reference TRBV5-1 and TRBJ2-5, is KAGVTQTPRYLIKTRGQQVTLSCSPISGHRSVSWYQQTPGQGLQFLFEYFSETQRNKGNFPGRFSGRQFSNSRSEMNVSTLELGDSALYLCASSSGTSGGAETQYFGPGTRLLVL.

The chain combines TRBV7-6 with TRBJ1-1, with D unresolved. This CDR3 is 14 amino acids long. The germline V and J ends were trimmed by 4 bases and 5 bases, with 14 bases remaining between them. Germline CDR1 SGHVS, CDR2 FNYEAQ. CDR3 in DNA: TGTGCCAGCAGCTCAACTGCGATGGGTACTGAAGCTTTCTTT. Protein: CASSSTAMGTEAFF.

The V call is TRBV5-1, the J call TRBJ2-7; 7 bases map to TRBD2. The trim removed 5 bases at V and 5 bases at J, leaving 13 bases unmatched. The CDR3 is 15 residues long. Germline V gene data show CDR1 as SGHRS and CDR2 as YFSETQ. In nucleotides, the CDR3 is TGCGCCAGCAGTCGCGGGGCGGCGGGAGTGGACGAGCAGTACTTC. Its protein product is CASSRGAAGVDEQYF.

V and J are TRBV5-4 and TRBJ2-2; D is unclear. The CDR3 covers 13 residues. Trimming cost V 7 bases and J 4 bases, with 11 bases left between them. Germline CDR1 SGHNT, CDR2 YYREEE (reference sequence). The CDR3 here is CASSAVATGELFF. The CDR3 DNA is TGTGCCAGCTCGGCCGTGGCCACCGGGGAGCTGTTTTTT.

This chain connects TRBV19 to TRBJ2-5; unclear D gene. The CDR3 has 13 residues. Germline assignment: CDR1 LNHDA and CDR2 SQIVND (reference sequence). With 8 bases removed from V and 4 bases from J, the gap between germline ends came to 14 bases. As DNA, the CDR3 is TGTGCCAGTGTCGGGCCGGCGCGAGAGACCCAGTACTTC. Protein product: CASVGPARETQYF.

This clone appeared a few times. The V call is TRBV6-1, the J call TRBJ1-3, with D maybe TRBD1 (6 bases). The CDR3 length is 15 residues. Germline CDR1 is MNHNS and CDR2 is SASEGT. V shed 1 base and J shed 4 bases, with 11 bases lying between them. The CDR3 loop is CASSEGGGPGNTIYF. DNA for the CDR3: TGTGCCAGCAGTGAAGGTGGGGGCCCGGGAAACACCATATATTTT.

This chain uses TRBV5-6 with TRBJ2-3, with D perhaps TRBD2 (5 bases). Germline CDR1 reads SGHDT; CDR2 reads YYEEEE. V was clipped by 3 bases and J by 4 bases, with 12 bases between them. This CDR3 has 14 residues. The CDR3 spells CASSSRVDSDTQYF. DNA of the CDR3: TGTGCCAGCAGCTCGCGGGTCGACTCAGATACGCAGTATTTT.